Reported below is one TCR beta chain. Data came from immunoSEQ multiplex PCR; TCRdb stores just in-frame clones and leaves some out. Of about 72,000 clones in the sample, 80% to 90% were seen once. The CDR3 totals 15 residues. Germline CDR1 is KGHSH and CDR2 is LQKENI. Trimming removed 3 bases from V and 1 base from J; junction bases left unmatched: 6. The source of the sample is a study of T cell responses to AZD1222 COVID-19 vaccine. Here the sequenced sample was peripheral blood, taken 28 days after the second AZD1222 dose. The receptor was derived from an adult who received the AZD1222 COVID-19 vaccine. The rearrangement uses TRBV18 and TRBJ2-7, with TRBD2 matching 7 bases. The CDR3 region is CASSPRGGTSYEQYF. CDR3 in DNA: TGTGCCAGCTCACCTCGCGGGGGAACTTCCTACGAGCAGTACTTC.